This passage covers 6 T cell receptor beta chains from one sample sequenced in a study of response to subunit inactivated influenza vaccine. TCRdb redid the calling of the RT-PCR reads with MiXCR, one entry per CDR3 protein. The sample records 300,000 to 350,000 distinct CDR3 sequences, about 20% being singletons. The sequencing here drew on PBMCs from blood, taken less than 22 months after vaccination. These receptors were collected from a man in his fifties or sixties who received an inactivated influenza vaccine.

The genes are TRBV9 and TRBJ1-4; 7 bases are a match to TRBD1. J gave up 7 bases and V 4 bases, and 10 bases lay outside the gene matches. Germline lookup yields CDR1 SGDLS and CDR2 YYNGEE. The CDR3 has 15 residues. The CDR3 loop reads CASSPRQGVSEKLFF. CDR3 nucleotides: TGTGCCAGCAGCCCCCGACAGGGTGTAAGTGAAAAACTGTTTTTT.

The chain couples TRBV5-1 to TRBJ2-1, with a possible D match to TRBD2 (5 bases). In germline, CDR1 is SGHRS, CDR2 YFSETQ. V lost 4 bases and J 4 bases, leaving 18 bases between the germline ends. The CDR3 is 16 amino acids. CDR3 DNA: TGCGCCAGCAGCCCCAGGACTCGAACCTCGTACAATGAGCAGTTCTTC. Its protein is CASSPRTRTSYNEQFF. Looking up the rest from reference TRBV5-1 and TRBJ2-1 gives the full variable domain: KAGVTQTPRYLIKTRGQQVTLSCSPISGHRSVSWYQQTPGQGLQFLFEYFSETQRNKGNFPGRFSGRQFSNSRSEMNVSTLELGDSALYLCASSPRTRTSYNEQFFGPGTRLTVL.

This clonotype appeared many times. The genes are TRBV5-1 and TRBJ1-2; D remains unclear. With 0 bases removed from V and 5 bases from J, the gap between germline ends came to 11 bases. The CDR3 is made up of 14 amino acids. Germline CDR1 SGHRS, CDR2 YFSETQ. The DNA of the CDR3 is TGCGCCAGCAGCTTGGCCTCAGGAAATTATGGCTACACCTTC. Amino acid sequence: CASSLASGNYGYTF.

The chain uses TRBV5-1 and TRBJ2-1; D may correspond to TRBD1 or TRBD2 (6 bases each). CDR1 is SGHRS, CDR2 YFSETQ, per germline. Trimming shortened V by 5 bases and J by 7 bases, and 16 bases separated the two germline ends. The CDR3 runs to 14 residues. In DNA form, the CDR3 reads TGCGCCAGCAGACGATCAACAGGGAGGAATGAGCAGTTCTTC. It is translated as CASRRSTGRNEQFF.

This clonotype was seen only a few times. The CDR3 nucleotides read TGTGCCAGCAGCGATTGGGCTAGCAGGGAGACCCAGTACTTC. This encodes CASSDWASRETQYF. The chain is built from TRBV12-3 or TRBV12-4 and TRBJ2-5, with TRBD2 as a possible D gene (5 bases). This CDR3 spans 14 amino acids. The ends were cut back, 6 bases at V and 5 bases at J, with 16 bases in the middle.

The V gene is TRBV11-2, the J gene TRBJ1-2, with TRBD1 as a possible D gene (5 bases). Germline-derived CDR1 and CDR2 are SGHAT and FQNNGV. This CDR3 region has 16 residues. V was clipped by 1 base and J by 5 bases, with 17 bases between them. CDR3 DNA: TGTGCCAGCAGCTTAGTCCTTGAAGACAGTTATTATGGCTACACCTTC. It codes for CASSLVLEDSYYGYTF.